Listed below are T cell receptor beta chains from one sample, sequenced in a study of post-analysis software for immune sequencing data. TCRdb reprocessed the PCR reads via MiXCR and lists one record per CDR3 protein. The sample has hundreds of thousands of distinct CDR3 sequences, approximately 53% seen once. Sequencing used blood. The receptors were sampled from a girl between 10 and 17 years old with multiple sclerosis. The CDR3 runs from the conserved cysteine through the conserved F or W. D genes are given only for firm matches.

TRBJ2-5 | TRBD2 | TRBV20-1 | CSARGLAAQETQYF
TRBJ2-3 | . | TRBV9 | CASSVRDIGEDTQYF
TRBJ2-1 | . | TRBV6-5 | CASSYASGHGYNEQFF
. | TRBD2 | TRBV20-1 | CSAMGAGLPGEETQYF
TRBJ2-4 | TRBD2 | TRBV5-1 | CASSTGLAGGIRDIQYF
TRBJ1-5 | . | TRBV20-1 | CSASNAGTSNQPQHF
TRBJ1-5 | . | TRBV6-6 | CASDTGAQPQHF
TRBJ2-1 | . | TRBV6-5 | CASSYSGTNGQQFF
TRBJ2-4 | . | TRBV7-2 | CASSLAPRPAGIQYF
TRBJ2-7 | TRBD1 | TRBV20-1 | CSVKRGTDYEQYF
TRBJ2-7 | . | TRBV5-1 | CASSIDSAYEQYF
TRBJ2-1 | TRBD1 | TRBV7-8 | CASSLGTADEQFF
TRBJ2-1 | . | TRBV12-5 | CASGLVQGDPSYNEQFF
TRBJ2-5 | TRBD1 | TRBV29-1 | CSVGDPQTGAQETQYF
TRBJ2-1 | TRBD2 | TRBV3-1 | CASSSLAETEQFF
. | . | TRBV5-1 | CASSTLGRGRDEQYF
TRBJ2-7 | . | TRBV29-1 | CSALGLYYEQYF
TRBJ2-1 | . | TRBV6-6 | CASSPSHNNEQFF
TRBJ1-1 | . | TRBV12-3/TRBV12-4 | CASSFPPNTEAFF
. | TRBD2 | TRBV2 | CASSDSLGTSRFYEQYF
TRBJ2-5 | TRBD1 | TRBV4-1 | CASSHVDRGRETQYF
TRBJ2-7 | TRBD2 | TRBV18 | CASSPTPGTSASYEQYF
TRBJ1-6 | . | TRBV7-6 | CASSLDGGQGNSPLHF
TRBJ2-7 | . | TRBV6-5 | CASSYWQGSSYEQYF
TRBJ2-5 | TRBD2 | TRBV12-3/TRBV12-4 | CASSSPGLAGKETQYF
TRBJ2-1 | . | TRBV6-1 | CASSSPGQGFPSSYNEQFF
TRBJ2-7 | TRBD2 | TRBV6-2/TRBV6-3 | CASSPASGRAYEQYF
TRBJ2-7 | . | TRBV5-6 | CASSLPGSTGDEQYF